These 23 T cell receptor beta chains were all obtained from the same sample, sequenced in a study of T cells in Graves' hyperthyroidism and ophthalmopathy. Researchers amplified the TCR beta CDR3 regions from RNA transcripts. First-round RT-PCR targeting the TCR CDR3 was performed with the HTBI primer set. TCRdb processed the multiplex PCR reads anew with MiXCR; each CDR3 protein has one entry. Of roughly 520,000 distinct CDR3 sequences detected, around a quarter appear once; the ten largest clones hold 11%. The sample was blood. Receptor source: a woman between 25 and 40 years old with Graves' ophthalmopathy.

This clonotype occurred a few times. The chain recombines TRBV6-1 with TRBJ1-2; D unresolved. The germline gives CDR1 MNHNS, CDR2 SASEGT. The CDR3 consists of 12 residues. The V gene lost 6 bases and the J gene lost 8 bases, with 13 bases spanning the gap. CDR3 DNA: TGTGCCAGCAGCCCCTCCGCGACAGGCTACACCTTC. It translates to CASSPSATGYTF.

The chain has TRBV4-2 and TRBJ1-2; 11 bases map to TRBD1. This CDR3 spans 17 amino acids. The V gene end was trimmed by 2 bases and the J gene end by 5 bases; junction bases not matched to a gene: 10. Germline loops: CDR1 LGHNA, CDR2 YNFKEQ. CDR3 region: CASSQPRTGGSVYGYTF. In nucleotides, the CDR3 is TGTGCCAGCAGCCAACCGAGGACAGGGGGCAGTGTATATGGCTACACCTTC.

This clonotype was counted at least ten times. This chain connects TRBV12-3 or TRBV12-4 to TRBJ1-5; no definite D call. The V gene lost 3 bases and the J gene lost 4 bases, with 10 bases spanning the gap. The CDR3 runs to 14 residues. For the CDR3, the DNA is TGTGCCAGCAGTTTCATGGAAGGGAATCAGCCCCAGCATTTT. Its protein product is CASSFMEGNQPQHF.

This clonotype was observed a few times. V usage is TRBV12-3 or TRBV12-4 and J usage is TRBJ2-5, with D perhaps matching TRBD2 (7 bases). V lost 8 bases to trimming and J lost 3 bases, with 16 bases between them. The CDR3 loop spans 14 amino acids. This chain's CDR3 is CASLAEGGKETQYF. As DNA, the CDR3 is TGTGCCAGCCTAGCGGAGGGGGGGAAAGAGACCCAGTACTTC.

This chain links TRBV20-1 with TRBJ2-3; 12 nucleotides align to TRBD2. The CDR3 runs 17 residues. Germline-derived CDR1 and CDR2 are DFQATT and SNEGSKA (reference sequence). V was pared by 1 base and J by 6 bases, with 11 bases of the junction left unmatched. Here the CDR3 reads CSARALFLAGGLDTQYF. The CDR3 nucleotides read TGCAGTGCTAGAGCTCTATTCCTAGCGGGGGGGTTGGATACGCAGTATTTT.

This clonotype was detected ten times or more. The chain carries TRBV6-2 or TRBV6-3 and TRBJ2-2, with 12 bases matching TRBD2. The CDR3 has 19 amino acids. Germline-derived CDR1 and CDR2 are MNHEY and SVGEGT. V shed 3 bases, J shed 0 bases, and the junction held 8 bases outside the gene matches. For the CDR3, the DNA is TGTGCCAGCAGTTATTCATTTCTAGCGGGGGGGCCGAACACCGGGGAGCTGTTTTTT. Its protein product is CASSYSFLAGGPNTGELFF.

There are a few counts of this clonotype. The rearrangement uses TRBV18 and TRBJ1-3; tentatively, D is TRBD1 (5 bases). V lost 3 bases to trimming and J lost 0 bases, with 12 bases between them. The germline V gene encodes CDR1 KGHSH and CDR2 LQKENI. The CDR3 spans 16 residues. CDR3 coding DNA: TGTGCCAGCTCACCCGCCCGACAGAGCTCTGGAAACACCATATATTTT. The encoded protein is CASSPARQSSGNTIYF.

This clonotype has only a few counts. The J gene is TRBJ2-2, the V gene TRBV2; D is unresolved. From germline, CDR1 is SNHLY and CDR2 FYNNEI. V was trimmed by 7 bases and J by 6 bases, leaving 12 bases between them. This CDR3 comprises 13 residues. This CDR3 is CASIYRVPGELFF. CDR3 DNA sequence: TGTGCCAGCATTTACAGAGTCCCCGGGGAGCTGTTTTTT.

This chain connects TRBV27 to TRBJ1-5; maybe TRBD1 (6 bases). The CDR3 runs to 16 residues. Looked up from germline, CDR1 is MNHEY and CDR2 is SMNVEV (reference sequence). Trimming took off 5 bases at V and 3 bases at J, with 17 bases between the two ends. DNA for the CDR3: TGTGCCAGCAGTCCTTTTAGGACAGTCGACAATCAGCCCCAGCATTTT. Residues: CASSPFRTVDNQPQHF.

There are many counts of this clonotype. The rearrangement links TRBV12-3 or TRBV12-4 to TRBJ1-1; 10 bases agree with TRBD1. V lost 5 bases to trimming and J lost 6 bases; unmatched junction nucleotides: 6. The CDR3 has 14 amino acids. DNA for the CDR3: TGTGCCAGCAGTAAGACAGGGGGCGTCGCTGAAGCTTTCTTT. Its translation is CASSKTGGVAEAFF.

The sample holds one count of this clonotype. The CDR3 region has the DNA TGTGCCAGCAGGTCGACAGGGTTCGGGGCCAACGTCCTGACTTTC. Protein: CASRSTGFGANVLTF. The chain employs TRBV6-1 and TRBJ2-6, with 7 bases that match TRBD1. The length of the CDR3 is 15 residues. CDR1 is MNHNS, CDR2 SASEGT, per germline. Losses at the gene ends were 6 bases for V and 4 bases for J; bases not matched to a gene: 6.

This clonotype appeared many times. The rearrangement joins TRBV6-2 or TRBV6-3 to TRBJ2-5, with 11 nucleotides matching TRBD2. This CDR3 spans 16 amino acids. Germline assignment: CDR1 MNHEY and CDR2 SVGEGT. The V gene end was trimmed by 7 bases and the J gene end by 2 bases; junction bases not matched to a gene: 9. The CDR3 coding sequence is TGTGCCAGCACCAAGAGGGGACTAGCGGATCAAGAGACCCAGTACTTC. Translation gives CASTKRGLADQETQYF.

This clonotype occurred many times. This chain's CDR3 is CASSPPRGTEAFF. The CDR3 DNA reads TGTGCCAGCAGTCCGCCCCGGGGCACTGAAGCTTTCTTT. The gene calls are TRBV12-3 or TRBV12-4 and TRBJ1-1, with D unresolved. The V gene lost 5 bases and the J gene lost 4 bases, with 11 bases spanning the gap. The CDR3 is made up of 13 amino acids.

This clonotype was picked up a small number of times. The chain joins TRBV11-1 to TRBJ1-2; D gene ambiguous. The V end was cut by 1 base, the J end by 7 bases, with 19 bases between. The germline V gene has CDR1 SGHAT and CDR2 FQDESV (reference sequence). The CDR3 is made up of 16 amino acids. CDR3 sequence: CASSLELGWARSGYTF. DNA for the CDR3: TGTGCCAGCAGCTTAGAGCTGGGTTGGGCCAGGAGTGGCTACACCTTC. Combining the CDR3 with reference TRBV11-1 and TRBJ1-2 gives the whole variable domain EAEVAQSPRYKITEKSQAVAFWCDPISGHATLYWYRQILGQGPELLVQFQDESVVDDSQLPKDRFSAERLKGVDSTLKIQPAELGDSAMYLCASSLELGWARSGYTFGSGTRLTVV.

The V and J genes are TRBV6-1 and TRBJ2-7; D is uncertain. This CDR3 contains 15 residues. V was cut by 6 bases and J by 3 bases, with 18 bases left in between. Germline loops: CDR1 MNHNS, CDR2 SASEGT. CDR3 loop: CASRPGSLIFYEQYF. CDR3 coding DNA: TGTGCCAGCAGACCCGGGTCCCTGATTTTCTACGAGCAGTACTTC.

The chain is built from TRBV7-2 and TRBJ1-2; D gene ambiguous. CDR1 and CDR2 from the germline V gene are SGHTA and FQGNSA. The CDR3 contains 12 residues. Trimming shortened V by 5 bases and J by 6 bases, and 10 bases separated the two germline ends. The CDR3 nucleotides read TGTGCCAGCAGCCGGCCTTGGGATGGCTACACCTTC. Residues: CASSRPWDGYTF.

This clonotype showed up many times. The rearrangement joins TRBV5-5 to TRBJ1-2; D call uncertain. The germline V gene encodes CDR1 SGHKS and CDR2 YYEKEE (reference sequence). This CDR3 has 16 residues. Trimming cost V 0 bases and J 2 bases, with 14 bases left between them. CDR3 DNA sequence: TGTGCCAGCAGCTTGGTAGCTGGCCGAACAAACTATGGCTACACCTTC. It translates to CASSLVAGRTNYGYTF. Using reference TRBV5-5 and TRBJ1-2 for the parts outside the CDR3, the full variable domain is DAGVTQSPTHLIKTRGQQVTLRCSPISGHKSVSWYQQVLGQGPQFIFQYYEKEERGRGNFPDRFSARQFPNYSSELNVNALLLGDSALYLCASSLVAGRTNYGYTFGSGTRLTVV.

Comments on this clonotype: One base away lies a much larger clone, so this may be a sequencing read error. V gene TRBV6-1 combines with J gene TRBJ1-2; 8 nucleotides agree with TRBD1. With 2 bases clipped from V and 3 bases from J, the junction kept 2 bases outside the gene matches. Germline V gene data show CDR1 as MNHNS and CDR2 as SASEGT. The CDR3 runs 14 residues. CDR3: CASSEMDRDYGYTF. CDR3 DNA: TGTGCCAGCAGTGAAATGGACAGGGACTATGGCTACACCTTC.

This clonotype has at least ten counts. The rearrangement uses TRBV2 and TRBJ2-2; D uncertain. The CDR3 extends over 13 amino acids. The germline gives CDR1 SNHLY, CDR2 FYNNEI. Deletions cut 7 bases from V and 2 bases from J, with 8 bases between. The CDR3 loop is CASNVINTGELFF. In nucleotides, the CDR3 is TGTGCCAGCAACGTCATAAACACCGGGGAGCTGTTTTTT.

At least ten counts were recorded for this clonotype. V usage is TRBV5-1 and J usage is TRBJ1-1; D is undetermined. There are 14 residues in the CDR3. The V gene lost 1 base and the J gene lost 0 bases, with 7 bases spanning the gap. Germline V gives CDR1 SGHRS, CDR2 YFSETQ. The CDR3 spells CASSLFGLNTEAFF. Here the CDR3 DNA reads TGCGCCAGCAGCTTGTTCGGATTGAACACTGAAGCTTTCTTT. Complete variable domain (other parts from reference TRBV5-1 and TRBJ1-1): KAGVTQTPRYLIKTRGQQVTLSCSPISGHRSVSWYQQTPGQGLQFLFEYFSETQRNKGNFPGRFSGRQFSNSRSEMNVSTLELGDSALYLCASSLFGLNTEAFFGQGTRLTVV.

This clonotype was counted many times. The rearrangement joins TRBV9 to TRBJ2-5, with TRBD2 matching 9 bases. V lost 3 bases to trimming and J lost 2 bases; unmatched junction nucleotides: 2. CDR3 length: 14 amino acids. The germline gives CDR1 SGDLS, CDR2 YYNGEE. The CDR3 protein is CASSGTSGQETQYF. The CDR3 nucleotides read TGTGCCAGCAGCGGTACTAGCGGGCAAGAGACCCAGTACTTC.

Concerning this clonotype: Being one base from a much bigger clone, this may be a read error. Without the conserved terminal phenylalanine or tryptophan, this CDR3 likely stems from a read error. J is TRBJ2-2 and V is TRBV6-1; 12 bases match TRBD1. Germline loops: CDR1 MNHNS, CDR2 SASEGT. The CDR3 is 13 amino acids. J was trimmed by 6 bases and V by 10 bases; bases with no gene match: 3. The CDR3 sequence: CATGQGASGELFY. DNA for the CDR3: TGTGCCACGGGACAGGGGGCCTCCGGGGAGCTGTTTTAT.

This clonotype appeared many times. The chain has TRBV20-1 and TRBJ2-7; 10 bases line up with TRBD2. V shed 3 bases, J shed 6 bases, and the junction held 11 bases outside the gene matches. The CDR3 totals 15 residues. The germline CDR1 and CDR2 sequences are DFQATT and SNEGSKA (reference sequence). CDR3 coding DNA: TGCAGTGCTAGCCCTGGAGCGGGGGGGATCTCCGAGCAGTACTTC. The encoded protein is CSASPGAGGISEQYF.